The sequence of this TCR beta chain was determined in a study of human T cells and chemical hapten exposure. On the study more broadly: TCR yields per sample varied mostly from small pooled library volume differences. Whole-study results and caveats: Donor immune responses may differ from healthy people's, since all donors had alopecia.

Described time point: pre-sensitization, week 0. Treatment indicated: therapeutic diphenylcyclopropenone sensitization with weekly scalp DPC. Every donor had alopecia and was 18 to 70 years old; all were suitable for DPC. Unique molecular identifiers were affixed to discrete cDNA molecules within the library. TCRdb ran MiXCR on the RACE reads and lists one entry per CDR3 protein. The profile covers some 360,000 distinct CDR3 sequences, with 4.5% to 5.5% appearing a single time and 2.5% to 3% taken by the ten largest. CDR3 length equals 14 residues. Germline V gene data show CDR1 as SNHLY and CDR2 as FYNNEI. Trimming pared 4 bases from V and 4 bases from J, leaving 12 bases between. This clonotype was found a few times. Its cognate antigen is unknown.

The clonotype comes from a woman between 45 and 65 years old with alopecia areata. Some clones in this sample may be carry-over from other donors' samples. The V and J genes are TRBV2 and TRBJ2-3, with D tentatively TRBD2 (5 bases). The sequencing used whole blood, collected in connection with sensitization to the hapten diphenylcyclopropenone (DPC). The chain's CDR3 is CASSAPSEADTQYF. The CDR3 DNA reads TGTGCCAGCAGTGCCCCCTCGGAGGCAGATACGCAGTATTTT.